These T cell receptor beta chains were read from a single sample in a study of blood T cell repertoires in COVID-19. Sequenced by immunoSEQ multiplex PCR; TCRdb stores in-frame clones only, minus some. This table has 200,000 to 250,000 clones, more than 75% appearing once. Specimen: peripheral blood. These receptors all stem from a man aged 55 to 70 with acute or convalescent COVID-19. The CDR3 runs from the conserved cysteine through the conserved F or W.

J gene | V gene | CDR3 protein
TRBJ1-2 | TRBV20-1 | CSASWSLKLDYTF
TRBJ1-2 | TRBV19 | CASSKGSANYGYTF
TRBJ2-1 | TRBV5-1 | CASSSSGTGDLIEQFF
TRBJ2-7 | TRBV3-1/TRBV3-2 | CASSQEPGSYEQYF
TRBJ1-1 | TRBV12-5 | CASRKDRGMLGTEAFF
TRBJ1-5 | TRBV28 | CASSPLDRGNQPQHF
TRBJ2-7 | TRBV7-2 | CASSSRLGGQGSEQYF
TRBJ1-2 | TRBV11-2 | CASSPWTGSSDGYTF
TRBJ2-5 | TRBV7-8 | CASSLVSRGVRETQYF
TRBJ1-4 | TRBV4-2 | CASSQEAGRNEKLFF
TRBJ2-7 | TRBV6-5 | CASSPLGQGVYEQYF
TRBJ1-4 | TRBV5-1 | CASRQGSNEKLFF
TRBJ2-1 | TRBV7-9 | CASSLRPSGQGRRYEQFF
TRBJ1-5 | TRBV27 | CASSPLALLGTDSNQPQHF
TRBJ1-4 | TRBV5-1 | CASSLESRAGSEKLFF
TRBJ2-5 | TRBV3-1/TRBV3-2 | CASSPGVETQYF
TRBJ1-5 | TRBV5-4 | CASSSGGNSQPQHF
TRBJ1-5 | TRBV2 | CASSYRADSNQPQHF
TRBJ2-5 | TRBV10-1 | CASSGVGTGGQETQYF
TRBJ1-2 | TRBV3-1/TRBV3-2 | CASSQEQGVSGYGYTF
TRBJ2-7 | TRBV28 | CAIQGQGNHEQYF
TRBJ1-2 | TRBV5-1 | CASSLKMTDGYTF
TRBJ1-1 | TRBV4-2 | CASSQGVGVKAFF
TRBJ2-2 | TRBV6-5 | CASSSTRGTGELFF
TRBJ1-2 | TRBV29-1 | CSVDPGSDYGYTF
TRBJ1-2 | TRBV19 | CASTMGRGGYTF
TRBJ2-3 | TRBV18 | CASSTRLAEDTQYF
TRBJ1-6 | TRBV28 | CASWDGARGQGNSPLHF
TRBJ1-5 | TRBV7-2 | CASSLAVDRGHYSNQPQHF
TRBJ1-2 | TRBV5-1 | CASSLFSGEGGYTF
TRBJ2-3 | TRBV6-2/TRBV6-3 | CASSYGGRSGTQYF
TRBJ1-2 | TRBV7-9 | CASTSDSNYGYTF
TRBJ1-3 | TRBV6-5 | CASSRAGGGGNTIYF
TRBJ1-2 | TRBV23-1 | CAGKSPGRPLYGYTF
TRBJ1-2 | TRBV28 | CASSLRAANYGYTF
TRBJ2-3 | TRBV19 | CASNRRALGGTDTQYF
TRBJ2-7 | TRBV2 | CASLGGNRGPAEQYF
TRBJ1-3 | TRBV5-6 | CASSSLGGPSGNTIYF
TRBJ1-2 | TRBV2 | CASSERTGMDYGYTF
TRBJ2-3 | TRBV5-1 | CASRVGGAGRDTQYF
TRBJ1-1 | TRBV9 | CASSGGLRQGAWGTEAFF
TRBJ1-5 | TRBV4-3 | CASSQDRGSRSGPQHF
TRBJ1-1 | TRBV6-5 | CASSRQGRGTEAFF
TRBJ2-7 | TRBV27 | CASSPREGRGEQYF
TRBJ1-4 | TRBV6-6 | CASTSRDSATNEKLFF
TRBJ1-5 | TRBV7-2 | CASSLTTGLSGQPQHF
TRBJ2-1 | TRBV18 | CASSPPRAVILSSYNEQFF
TRBJ1-2 | TRBV4-2 | CASSQATGPYGYTF
TRBJ2-7 | TRBV4-2 | CASSQVGAGVEQYF